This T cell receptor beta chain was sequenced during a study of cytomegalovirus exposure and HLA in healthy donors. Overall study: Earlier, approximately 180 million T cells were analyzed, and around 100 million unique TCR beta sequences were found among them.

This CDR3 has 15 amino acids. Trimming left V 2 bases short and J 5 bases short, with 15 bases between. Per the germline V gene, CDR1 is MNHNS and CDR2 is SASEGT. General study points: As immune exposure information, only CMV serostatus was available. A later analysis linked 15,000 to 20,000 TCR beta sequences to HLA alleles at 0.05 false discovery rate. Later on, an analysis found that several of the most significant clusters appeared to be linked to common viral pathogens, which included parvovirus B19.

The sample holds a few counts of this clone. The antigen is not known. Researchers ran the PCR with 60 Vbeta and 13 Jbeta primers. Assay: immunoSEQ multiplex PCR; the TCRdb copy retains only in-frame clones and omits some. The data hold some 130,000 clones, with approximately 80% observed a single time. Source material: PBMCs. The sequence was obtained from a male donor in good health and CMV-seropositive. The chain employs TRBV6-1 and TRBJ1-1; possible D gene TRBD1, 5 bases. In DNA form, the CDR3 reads TGTGCCAGCAGTGAAAACCCGACGGGGGGGACTGAAGCTTTCTTT. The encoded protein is CASSENPTGGTEAFF.